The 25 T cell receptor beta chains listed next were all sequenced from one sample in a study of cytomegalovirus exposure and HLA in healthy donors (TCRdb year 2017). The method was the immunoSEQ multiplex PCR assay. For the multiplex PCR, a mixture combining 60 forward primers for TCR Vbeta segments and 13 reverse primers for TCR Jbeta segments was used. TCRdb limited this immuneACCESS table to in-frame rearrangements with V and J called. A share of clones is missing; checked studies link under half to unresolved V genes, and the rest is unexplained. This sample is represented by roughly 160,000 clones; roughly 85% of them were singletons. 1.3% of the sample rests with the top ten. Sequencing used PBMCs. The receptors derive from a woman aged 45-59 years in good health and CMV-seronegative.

CDR3 bases: TGTGCCATCAGCAGACAGCTATTGAACACCGGGGAGCTGTTTTTT. Translated, it gives CAISRQLLNTGELFF. The V gene is TRBV10-3, the J gene TRBJ2-2, with a possible D match to TRBD1 (5 bases). V was pared by 6 bases and J by 1 base, with 12 bases between. This CDR3 region has 15 residues. Germline assignment: CDR1 ENHRY and CDR2 SYGVKD.

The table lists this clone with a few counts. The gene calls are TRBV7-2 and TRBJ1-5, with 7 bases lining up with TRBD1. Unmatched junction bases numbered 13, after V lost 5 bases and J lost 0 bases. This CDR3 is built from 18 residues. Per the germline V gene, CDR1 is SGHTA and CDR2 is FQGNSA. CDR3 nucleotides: TGTGCCAGCAGCCCTACATCCGGGACAGCATATAGCAATCAGCCCCAGCATTTT. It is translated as CASSPTSGTAYSNQPQHF.

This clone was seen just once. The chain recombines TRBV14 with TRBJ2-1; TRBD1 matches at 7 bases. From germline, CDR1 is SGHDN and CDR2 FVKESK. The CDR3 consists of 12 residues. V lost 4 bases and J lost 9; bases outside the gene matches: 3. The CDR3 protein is CASSRQGGEQFF. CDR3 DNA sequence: TGTGCCAGCAGCCGACAGGGCGGTGAGCAGTTCTTC. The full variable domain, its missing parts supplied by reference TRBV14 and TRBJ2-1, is EAGVTQFPSHSVIEKGQTVTLRCDPISGHDNLYWYRRVMGKEIKFLLHFVKESKQDESGMPNNRFLAERTGGTYSTLKVQPAELEDSGVYFCASSRQGGEQFFGPGTRLTVL.

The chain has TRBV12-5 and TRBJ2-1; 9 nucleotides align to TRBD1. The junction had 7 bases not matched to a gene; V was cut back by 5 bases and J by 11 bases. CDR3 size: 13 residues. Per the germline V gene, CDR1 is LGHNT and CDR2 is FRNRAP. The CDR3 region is CASGPHTGGKQFF. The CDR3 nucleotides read TGTGCTAGTGGTCCCCATACAGGGGGCAAGCAGTTCTTC.

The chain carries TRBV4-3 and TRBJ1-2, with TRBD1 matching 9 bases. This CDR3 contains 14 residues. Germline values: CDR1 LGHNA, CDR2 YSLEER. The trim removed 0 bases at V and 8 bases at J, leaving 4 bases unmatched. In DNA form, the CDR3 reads TGCGCCAGCAGCCAAGAACAGGGGGCGATCGGCTACACCTTC. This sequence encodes CASSQEQGAIGYTF.

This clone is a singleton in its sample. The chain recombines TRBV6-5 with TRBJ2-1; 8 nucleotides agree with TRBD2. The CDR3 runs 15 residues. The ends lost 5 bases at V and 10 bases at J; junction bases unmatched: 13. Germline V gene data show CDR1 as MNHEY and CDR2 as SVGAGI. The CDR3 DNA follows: TGTGCCAGCAGTACGGGGCAGTCGCGGGGGGAAGAGCAGTTCTTC. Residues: CASSTGQSRGEEQFF.

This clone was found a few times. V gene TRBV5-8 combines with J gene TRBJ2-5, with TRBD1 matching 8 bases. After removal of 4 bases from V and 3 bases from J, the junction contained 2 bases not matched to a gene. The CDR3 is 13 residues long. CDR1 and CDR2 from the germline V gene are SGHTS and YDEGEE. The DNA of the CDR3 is TGTGCCAGCAGCCTACAGGGGGAAGAGACCCAGTACTTC. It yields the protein CASSLQGEETQYF.

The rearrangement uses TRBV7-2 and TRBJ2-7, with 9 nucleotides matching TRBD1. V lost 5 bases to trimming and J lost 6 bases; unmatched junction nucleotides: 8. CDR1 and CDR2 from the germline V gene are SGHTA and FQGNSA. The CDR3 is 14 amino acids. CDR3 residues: CASSRTGALSEQYF. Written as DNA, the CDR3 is TGTGCCAGCAGCCGGACAGGGGCGCTCTCCGAGCAGTACTTC.

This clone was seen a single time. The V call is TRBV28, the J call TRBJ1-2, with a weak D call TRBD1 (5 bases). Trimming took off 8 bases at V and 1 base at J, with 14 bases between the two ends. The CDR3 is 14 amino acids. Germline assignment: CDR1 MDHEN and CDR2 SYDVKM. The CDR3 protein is CASLPGGVNYGYTF. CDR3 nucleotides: TGTGCCAGCCTCCCGGGGGGGGTTAACTATGGCTACACCTTC.

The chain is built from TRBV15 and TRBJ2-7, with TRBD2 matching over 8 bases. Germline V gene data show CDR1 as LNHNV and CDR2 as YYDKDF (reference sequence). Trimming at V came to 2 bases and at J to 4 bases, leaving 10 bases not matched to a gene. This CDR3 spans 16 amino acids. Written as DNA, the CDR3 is TGTGCCACCAGCAGACGGAGCAGCGGGAGATTTTACGAGCAGTACTTC. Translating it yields CATSRRSSGRFYEQYF.

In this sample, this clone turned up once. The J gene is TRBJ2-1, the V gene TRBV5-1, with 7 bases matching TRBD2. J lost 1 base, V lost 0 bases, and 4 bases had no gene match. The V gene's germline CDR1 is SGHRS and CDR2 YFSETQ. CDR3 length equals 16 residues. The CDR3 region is CASSLEGGSSYNEQFF. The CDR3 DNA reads TGCGCCAGCAGCTTGGAAGGCGGGAGTTCCTACAATGAGCAGTTCTTC.

The CDR3 sequence is CASSVAGGPGETQYF. DNA of the CDR3: TGTGCCAGCAGCGTAGCGGGGGGACCGGGAGAGACCCAGTACTTC. The gene calls are TRBV9 and TRBJ2-5; 7 nucleotides agree with TRBD2. Germline V gene data show CDR1 as SGDLS and CDR2 as YYNGEE. J lost 4 bases, V lost 0 bases, and 6 bases had no gene match. There are 15 residues in the CDR3.

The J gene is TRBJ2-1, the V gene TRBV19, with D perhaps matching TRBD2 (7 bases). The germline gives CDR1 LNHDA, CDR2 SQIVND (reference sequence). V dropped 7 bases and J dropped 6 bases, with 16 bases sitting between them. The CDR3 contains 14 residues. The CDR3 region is CASTRGGDVNEQFF. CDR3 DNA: TGTGCCAGTACCAGAGGGGGGGATGTCAATGAGCAGTTCTTC.

CDR3 residues: CASSYGDSYGYTF. The CDR3 nucleotides are TGTGCCAGCAGTTACGGGGACAGCTATGGCTACACCTTC. This chain uses TRBV6-5 with TRBJ1-2; 7 bases are shared with TRBD1. V was clipped by 2 bases and J by 4 bases; unmatched bases: 1. The germline V gene has CDR1 MNHEY and CDR2 SVGAGI. The CDR3 spans 13 residues.

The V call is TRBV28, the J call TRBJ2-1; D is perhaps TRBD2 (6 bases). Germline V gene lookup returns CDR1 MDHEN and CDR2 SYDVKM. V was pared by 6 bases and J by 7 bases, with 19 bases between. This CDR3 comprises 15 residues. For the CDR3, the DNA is TGTGCCAGCAGCCACGGGAGTTTGAGGGAGAATGAGCAGTTCTTC. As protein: CASSHGSLRENEQFF.

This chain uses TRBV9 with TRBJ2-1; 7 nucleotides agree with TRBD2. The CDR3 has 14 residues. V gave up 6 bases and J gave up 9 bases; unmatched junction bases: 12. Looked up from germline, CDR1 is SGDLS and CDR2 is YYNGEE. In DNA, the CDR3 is TGTGCCAGCAATAAAGGGCGGGAGCGGAGTGAGCAGTTCTTC. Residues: CASNKGRERSEQFF.

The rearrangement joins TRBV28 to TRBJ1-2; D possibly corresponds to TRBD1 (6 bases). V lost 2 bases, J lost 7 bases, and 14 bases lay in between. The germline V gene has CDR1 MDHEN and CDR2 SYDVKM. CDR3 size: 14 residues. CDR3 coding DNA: TGTGCCAGCAGTTTAGTCAGGGGCGGTTTTGGCTACACCTTC. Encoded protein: CASSLVRGGFGYTF.

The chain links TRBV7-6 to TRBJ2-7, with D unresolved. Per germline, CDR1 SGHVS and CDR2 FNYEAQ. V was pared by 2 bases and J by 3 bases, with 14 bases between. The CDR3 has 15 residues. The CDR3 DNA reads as TGTGCCAGCAGCTTACTCCCGTTCCGAGTCTACGAGCAGTACTTC. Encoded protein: CASSLLPFRVYEQYF.

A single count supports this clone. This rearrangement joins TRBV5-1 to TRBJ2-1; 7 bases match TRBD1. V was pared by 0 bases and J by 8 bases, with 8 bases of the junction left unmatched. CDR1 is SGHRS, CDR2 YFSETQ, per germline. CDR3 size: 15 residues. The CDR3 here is CASSLGGGAVDEQFF. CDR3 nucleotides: TGCGCCAGCAGCTTGGGAGGGGGCGCCGTGGATGAGCAGTTCTTC.

CDR3 DNA: TGCGCCAGCAGCTTGGGGCGACTAGCGGGAGGCCCAGATACGCAGTATTTT. Amino acids: CASSLGRLAGGPDTQYF. This chain uses TRBV5-1 with TRBJ2-3, with 13 positions matching TRBD2. The CDR3 length is 17 residues. Germline V gene sequence: CDR1 SGHRS, CDR2 YFSETQ. The ends lost 0 bases at V and 4 bases at J; junction bases unmatched: 5. Full variable domain (rest looked up from reference TRBV5-1 and TRBJ2-3): KAGVTQTPRYLIKTRGQQVTLSCSPISGHRSVSWYQQTPGQGLQFLFEYFSETQRNKGNFPGRFSGRQFSNSRSEMNVSTLELGDSALYLCASSLGRLAGGPDTQYFGPGTRLTVL.

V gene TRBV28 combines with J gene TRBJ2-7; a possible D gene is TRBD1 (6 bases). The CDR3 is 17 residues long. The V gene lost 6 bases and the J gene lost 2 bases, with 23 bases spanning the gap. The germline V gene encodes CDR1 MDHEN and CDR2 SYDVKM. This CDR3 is CASSSSTGSRSPYEQYF. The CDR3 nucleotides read TGTGCCAGCAGCTCCTCGACAGGTTCTAGAAGTCCCTACGAGCAGTACTTC.

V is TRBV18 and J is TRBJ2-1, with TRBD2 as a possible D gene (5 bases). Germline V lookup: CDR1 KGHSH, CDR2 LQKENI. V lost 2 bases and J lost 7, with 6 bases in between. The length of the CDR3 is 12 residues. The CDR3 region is CASSPTGNEQFF. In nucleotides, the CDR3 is TGTGCCAGCTCACCAACGGGGAATGAGCAGTTCTTC.

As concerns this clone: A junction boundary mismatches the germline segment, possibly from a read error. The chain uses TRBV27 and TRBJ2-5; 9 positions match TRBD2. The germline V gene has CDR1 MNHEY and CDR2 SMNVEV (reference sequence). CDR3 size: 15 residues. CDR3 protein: CASSGLTSGQEAQYF. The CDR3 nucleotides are TGTGCCAGCAGCGGATTGACTAGCGGACAAGAGGCCCAGTACTTC.

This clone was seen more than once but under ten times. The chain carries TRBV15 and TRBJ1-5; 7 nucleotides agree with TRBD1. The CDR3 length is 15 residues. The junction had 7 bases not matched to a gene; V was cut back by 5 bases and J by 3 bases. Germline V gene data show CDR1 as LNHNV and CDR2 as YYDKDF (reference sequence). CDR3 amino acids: CATSLGDRINQPQHF. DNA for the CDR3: TGTGCCACCAGCCTAGGGGACAGAATCAATCAGCCCCAGCATTTT.

The chain's CDR3 is CASSIAGSSYNEQFF. The CDR3 DNA is TGTGCCAGTAGTATCGCCGGGAGCTCCTACAATGAGCAGTTCTTC. The chain couples TRBV19 to TRBJ2-1; possible D gene TRBD2, 6 bases. The germline V and J ends were trimmed by 3 bases and 0 bases, with 9 bases remaining between them. Germline CDR1 and CDR2: LNHDA and SQIVND (reference sequence). This CDR3 region has 15 residues.